The 22 T cell receptor beta chains below all came from one sample that was sequenced in a study of OX40 agonist ivuxolimab in advanced cancers. Some clones are missing from TCRdb's copy, which holds only in-frame ones; the method was immunoSEQ multiplex PCR. The table has about 14,000 clones, around three quarters seen once. The input for sequencing was CD4+ or CD8+ T cells sorted from blood, taken in a trial of the OX40 agonist ivuxolimab. The receptors come from an adult with an advanced solid tumor such as melanoma, head and neck, liver or kidney cancer.

J is TRBJ2-7 and V is TRBV4-1; 11 bases match TRBD2. This CDR3 contains 15 residues. CDR1 MGHRA and CDR2 YSYEKL come from the germline V gene. The V gene end was trimmed by 3 bases and the J gene end by 2 bases; junction bases not matched to a gene: 3. CDR3 DNA sequence: TGCGCCAGCAGCCAGGGACTAGCGGCAACCTACGAGCAGTACTTC. This translates into CASSQGLAATYEQYF.

The chain links TRBV4-1 to TRBJ2-4; the match to TRBD2 covers 9 bases. This CDR3 contains 17 residues. The V segment lost 0 bases and the J segment 2 bases; nucleotides outside the gene matches: 5. CDR1 is MGHRA and CDR2 is YSYEKL in the germline V gene. DNA of the CDR3: TGCGCCAGCAGCCAAGAATCGTCTAGCGGGACCAAAAACATTCAGTACTTC. Protein: CASSQESSSGTKNIQYF.

The chain's CDR3 is CSVDSGETNYGYTF. CDR3 in DNA: TGCAGCGTTGACTCAGGAGAAACTAACTATGGCTACACCTTC. This chain uses TRBV29-1 with TRBJ1-2; no reliable D call. The CDR3 extends over 14 amino acids. CDR1 and CDR2 from the germline V gene are SQVTM and ANQGSEA. V was shortened by 3 bases and J by 0 bases, with 11 bases between the two germline ends. Filled out from reference TRBV29-1 and TRBJ1-2, the complete variable domain reads SAVISQKPSRDICQRGTSLTIQCQVDSQVTMMFWYRQQPGQSLTLIATANQGSEATYESGFVIDKFPISRPNLTFSTLTVSNMSPEDSSIYLCSVDSGETNYGYTFGSGTRLTVV.

Only one count was recorded for this clone. This chain connects TRBV7-9 to TRBJ2-7; TRBD1 aligns across 7 bases. Unmatched junction bases numbered 8, after V lost 3 bases and J lost 3 bases. CDR3 length: 15 amino acids. Germline assignment: CDR1 SEHNR and CDR2 FQNEAQ (reference sequence). CDR3 sequence: CASSFILSGGYEQYF. In DNA, the CDR3 is TGTGCCAGCAGCTTTATACTTTCAGGGGGCTACGAGCAGTACTTC.

DNA for the CDR3: TGTGCCAGCAGTTACCAGTCGTTTGGGGCCAACGTCCTGACTTTC. This encodes CASSYQSFGANVLTF. The chain links TRBV6-5 to TRBJ2-6; D not certain. This CDR3 comprises 15 residues. V was shortened by 2 bases and J by 3 bases, with 8 bases between the two germline ends. The germline CDR1 and CDR2 sequences are MNHEY and SVGAGI.

This clone is large by share. The chain is built from TRBV9 and TRBJ1-1, with D possibly TRBD1 on 5 matching bases. The V gene's germline CDR1 is SGDLS and CDR2 YYNGEE. This CDR3 has 13 amino acids. Trimming shortened V by 0 bases and J by 4 bases, and 7 bases separated the two germline ends. In nucleotides, the CDR3 is TGTGCCAGCAGCGTAGGCAGGGCCACTGAAGCTTTCTTT. Its translation is CASSVGRATEAFF. The variable domain in full, with the rest retrieved from reference TRBV9 and TRBJ1-1, is DSGVTQTPKHLITATGQRVTLRCSPRSGDLSVYWYQQSLDQGLQFLIQYYNGEERAKGNILERFSAQQFPDLHSELNLSSLELGDSALYFCASSVGRATEAFFGQGTRLTVV.

The chain recombines TRBV19 with TRBJ1-3; D uncertain. V dropped 7 bases and J dropped 2 bases, with 3 bases sitting between them. Germline loops: CDR1 LNHDA, CDR2 SQIVND (reference sequence). The CDR3 totals 11 residues. CDR3 nucleotides: TGTGCCAGTATTGCTGGAAACACCATATATTTT. This encodes CASIAGNTIYF.

The chain is built from TRBV2 and TRBJ2-5; 12 bases map to TRBD2. The J call may be wrong; the DNA end is better matched by TRBJ2-7. Looked up from germline, CDR1 is SNHLY and CDR2 is FYNNEI. The CDR3 runs 18 residues. In DNA, the CDR3 is TGTGCCAGCAGGCGTGGACTAGCGGGAACTGGACGGGGTAACGAGCAGTACTTC. Encoded protein: CASRRGLAGTGRGNEQYF.

This chain uses TRBV2 with TRBJ2-1; TRBD2 is a possible D gene (5 bases). Germline CDR1 reads SNHLY; CDR2 reads FYNNEI. This CDR3 comprises 14 residues. V was clipped by 6 bases and J by 0 bases, with 9 bases between them. In DNA, the CDR3 is TGTGCCAGCAGCTCGGGGAGCTCCTACAATGAGCAGTTCTTC. Amino acids: CASSSGSSYNEQFF.

The chain joins TRBV9 to TRBJ1-2, with TRBD1 identical over 7 bases. The V segment lost 5 bases and the J segment 0 bases; nucleotides outside the gene matches: 10. The germline V gene encodes CDR1 SGDLS and CDR2 YYNGEE. The CDR3 covers 16 residues. This CDR3 reads CASSQPRDSPNYGYTF. The CDR3 nucleotides are TGTGCCAGCAGTCAACCTCGGGACAGTCCTAACTATGGCTACACCTTC.

V gene TRBV10-3 combines with J gene TRBJ1-6; D is unresolved. This CDR3 is built from 13 residues. CDR1 is ENHRY, CDR2 SYGVKD, per germline. V was clipped by 0 bases and J by 8 bases, with 5 bases between them. The CDR3 coding sequence is TGTGCCATCAGTGAGTCCTGGGATTCACCCCTCCACTTT. This gives the protein CAISESWDSPLHF.

The chain uses TRBV16 and TRBJ2-3; 8 bases align to TRBD2. The CDR3 spans 14 residues. Trimming removed 10 bases from V and 2 bases from J; junction bases left unmatched: 8. Germline V gives CDR1 KGHSY, CDR2 FQNENV. As DNA, the CDR3 is TGTGCCAATGCGCTAGCGGGTAACACAGATACGCAGTATTTT. Protein product: CANALAGNTDTQYF.

The chain recombines TRBV7-3 with TRBJ2-7; weak D call: TRBD1 (6 bases). The germline gives CDR1 SGHTA, CDR2 FQGTGA. The V gene lost 5 bases and the J gene lost 6 bases, with 17 bases spanning the gap. The CDR3 consists of 14 residues. The CDR3 protein is CASSRTGTGSEQYF. CDR3 nucleotide sequence: TGTGCCAGCAGCCGCACAGGGACGGGCTCCGAGCAGTACTTC.

The chain couples TRBV5-1 to TRBJ1-2, with D maybe TRBD1 (6 bases). This CDR3 spans 14 amino acids. V was trimmed by 5 bases and J by 3 bases, leaving 14 bases between them. Germline CDR1 is SGHRS and CDR2 is YFSETQ. The CDR3 loop is CASSFQQGDYGYTF. The CDR3 region has the DNA TGCGCCAGCAGTTTCCAACAGGGAGACTATGGCTACACCTTC.

This clone was counted a few times. The chain links TRBV10-3 to TRBJ2-1; D not certain. CDR1 is ENHRY and CDR2 is SYGVKD in the germline V gene. The ends were cut back, 2 bases at V and 8 bases at J, with 7 bases in the middle. The CDR3 has 12 residues. CDR3 residues: CAISETIDEQFF. CDR3 nucleotide sequence: TGTGCCATCAGTGAGACTATAGATGAGCAGTTCTTC.

The chain employs TRBV4-1 and TRBJ1-5; D unresolved. The CDR3 sequence is 15 residues long. CDR1 is MGHRA and CDR2 is YSYEKL in the germline V gene. V was pared by 4 bases and J by 0 bases, with 10 bases between. Written as DNA, the CDR3 is TGCGCCAGCAGCCTGGGTAAGAATAGCAATCAGCCCCAGCATTTT. The encoded protein is CASSLGKNSNQPQHF.

This clone was seen a handful of times. The rearrangement joins TRBV6-6 to TRBJ1-1; D call uncertain. The CDR3 length is 13 residues. V was clipped by 7 bases and J by 0 bases, with 9 bases between them. Per the germline V gene, CDR1 is MNHNY and CDR2 is SVGAGI (reference sequence). CDR3 nucleotides: TGTGCCAGCACGCCGGTCTTGAACACTGAAGCTTTCTTT. It translates to CASTPVLNTEAFF.

The chain is built from TRBV9 and TRBJ1-1; TRBD1 matches 9 bases. The CDR3 sequence is 17 residues long. V dropped 4 bases and J dropped 0; count of bases not matched to a gene: 10. The germline gives CDR1 SGDLS, CDR2 YYNGEE. In DNA, the CDR3 is TGTGCCAGCAGCCCCGGGTATCGACAGGGGGTGAACACTGAAGCTTTCTTT. This gives the protein CASSPGYRQGVNTEAFF.

This clone was found a few times. The chain couples TRBV18 to TRBJ2-7; the D gene is possibly TRBD2 (6 bases). The V gene's germline CDR1 is KGHSH and CDR2 LQKENI. The ends were cut back, 0 bases at V and 2 bases at J, with 11 bases in the middle. The CDR3 covers 15 residues. CDR3 DNA: TGTGCCAGCTCACCACCTCGGGGGTCTACCTACGAGCAGTACTTC. Protein: CASSPPRGSTYEQYF.

This chain links TRBV5-1 with TRBJ2-3; no clear D. Deletions cut 4 bases from V and 2 bases from J, with 8 bases between. Germline V lookup: CDR1 SGHRS, CDR2 YFSETQ. The CDR3 runs to 13 residues. Here the CDR3 DNA reads TGCGCCAGCAGCCCCGCGGCCACAGATACGCAGTATTTT. This translates into CASSPAATDTQYF.

The gene calls are TRBV2 and TRBJ2-5; D not certain. The V end was cut by 10 bases, the J end by 2 bases, with 14 bases between. The CDR3 runs 13 residues. Germline V lookup: CDR1 SNHLY, CDR2 FYNNEI. CDR3 coding DNA: TGTGCCATCGTCGTTAGGAAACAAGAGACCCAGTACTTC. Protein: CAIVVRKQETQYF.

In this sample, this clone turned up once. CDR3 protein: CASSDSGSSYEQYF. CDR3 nucleotide sequence: TGTGCCAGCAGCGATAGCGGGAGCTCCTACGAGCAGTACTTC. V and J are TRBV9 and TRBJ2-7; 9 bases are shared with TRBD2. The V gene end was trimmed by 3 bases and the J gene end by 0 bases; junction bases not matched to a gene: 1. This CDR3 is 14 amino acids long. The germline CDR1 and CDR2 sequences are SGDLS and YYNGEE.